Below are 8 T cell receptor beta chains sequenced from a single sample in a study of blood T cell dynamics during melanoma immunotherapy. Repertoires were generated with immunoSEQ multiplex PCR, while TCRdb's copy carries only in-frame clones and drops some. The data hold 9,500 or so clones, with about nine tenths observed a single time. As to time point: pre-treatment baseline. The sample in question was blood, obtained from a patient treated with checkpoint blockade. The receptor set was obtained from a human donor with melanoma.

This sequence joins TRBV27 and TRBJ2-3; D uncertain. Germline CDR1 reads MNHEY; CDR2 reads SMNVEV (reference sequence). The CDR3 sequence is 13 residues long. V lost 3 bases and J lost 0, with 4 bases in between. The CDR3 DNA follows: TGTGCCAGCAGTTTTTCTAGCACAGATACGCAGTATTTT. This codes for CASSFSSTDTQYF.

V gene TRBV5-1 combines with J gene TRBJ2-3; D perhaps matches TRBD2 (6 bases). Trimming took 6 bases from V and 0 from J, leaving 14 bases between them. There are 15 residues in the CDR3. The V gene's germline CDR1 is SGHRS and CDR2 YFSETQ. In nucleotides, the CDR3 is TGCGCCAGCACCATCTGGAGCGGGAGCACAGATACGCAGTATTTT. Amino acids: CASTIWSGSTDTQYF.

This clone has just one count. The rearrangement links TRBV28 to TRBJ2-3, with D possibly being TRBD1 or TRBD2 (5 bases each). Germline CDR1 and CDR2: MDHEN and SYDVKM. This CDR3 has 15 amino acids. V lost 8 bases and J lost 2, with 17 bases in between. DNA of the CDR3: TGTGCCAGCGCAAAGGGTGTGGGGGACACAGATACGCAGTATTTT. This translates into CASAKGVGDTDTQYF.

This clone was seen once. The J gene is TRBJ2-5, the V gene TRBV7-3; TRBD1 agrees at 11 bases. The CDR3 extends over 15 amino acids. Germline CDR1 SGHTA, CDR2 FQGTGA. Germline trimming cut 0 bases from V and 4 bases from J; bases unmatched to any gene: 1. The CDR3 DNA reads as TGTGCCAGCAGCTTAACGGGGACAGGGGGAGAGACCCAGTACTTC. This encodes CASSLTGTGGETQYF.

The chain employs TRBV27 and TRBJ1-1; D not certain. Deletions cut 4 bases from V and 4 bases from J, with 10 bases between. This CDR3 contains 13 residues. Per germline, CDR1 MNHEY and CDR2 SMNVEV (reference sequence). CDR3 DNA sequence: TGTGCCAGCAGTTATGGGGTCGGCACTGAAGCTTTCTTT. As protein: CASSYGVGTEAFF.

The genes are TRBV2 and TRBJ1-4; 9 bases line up with TRBD1. Per the germline V gene, CDR1 is SNHLY and CDR2 is FYNNEI. The CDR3 runs 15 residues. V trimming: 6 bases; J trimming: 8 bases; junction bases outside the gene matches: 10. The CDR3 is CASSALTGGGEKLFF. DNA of the CDR3: TGTGCCAGCAGCGCCTTAACAGGGGGCGGCGAAAAACTGTTTTTT.

This chain joins TRBV9 and TRBJ1-5; no clear D. CDR1 and CDR2 from the germline V gene are SGDLS and YYNGEE. Trimming took 7 bases from V and 10 from J, leaving 15 bases between them. There are 12 residues in the CDR3. Written as DNA, the CDR3 is TGTGCCAGCGGGTCTGAAGCGGGTCCCCAGCATTTT. Translating gives CASGSEAGPQHF.

The chain is built from TRBV14 and TRBJ1-6; 9 positions agree with TRBD1. The germline V gene has CDR1 SGHDN and CDR2 FVKESK. This CDR3 region has 16 residues. V shed 6 bases and J 3 bases; nucleotides not matched to a gene: 6. The CDR3 bases are TGTGCCAGCAGTCACACAGGGGGCGTCTATAATTCACCCCTCCACTTT. It specifies CASSHTGGVYNSPLHF.